This T cell receptor beta chain emerged from a study of shared clonotypes between healthy human individuals. Germline values: CDR1 SGHTA, CDR2 FQGNSA. The junction had 12 bases not matched to a gene; V was cut back by 1 base and J by 2 bases. The CDR3 has 19 residues. Whole-study results and caveats: Some clonotypes were shared by all four sorted-subset donors, while others were not shared. The non-shared ones had lower generation probabilities than the shared ones.

A word on this clone: What it binds is unknown.

Sequencing was performed with immunoSEQ multiplex PCR; in TCRdb, only in-frame clones are kept and a portion is missing. Here the sample spans 550,000 to 800,000 clones, 80% to 95% being singletons. The sequence was obtained from a man younger than 30 in good health. Some clones in this sample may be carry-over from other donors' samples. V and J are TRBV7-2 and TRBJ2-3, with TRBD2 matching 10 bases. The sequencing input was memory CD8+ T cells from PBMCs. Subset denoted: CD45RO+ cells pooled with CCR7-negative TemRA cells. The CDR3 DNA sequence: TGTGCCAGCAGCTTAGGACTAGCGGGCCATCCACGGGTCACAGATACGCAGTATTTT. Translated, it gives CASSLGLAGHPRVTDTQYF. Full variable domain (rest looked up from reference TRBV7-2 and TRBJ2-3): GAGVSQSPSNKVTEKGKDVELRCDPISGHTALYWYRQSLGQGLEFLIYFQGNSAPDKSGLPSDRFSAERTGGSVSTLTIQRTQQEDSAVYLCASSLGLAGHPRVTDTQYFGPGTRLTVL.